Listed here is a single T cell receptor beta chain. Authors' data handling: The assay estimated nucleated cells by amplifying reference gene primers. Assay: immunoSEQ multiplex PCR; the TCRdb copy retains only in-frame clones and omits some. Clone size and the V and J calls come from that table; the DNA yielded D and trimming. The sample includes 61,000 or so clones, roughly four fifths of them seen just once. The CDR3 has 15 amino acids. Germline loops: CDR1 SGHTA, CDR2 FQGTGA. Trimming removed 1 base from V and 3 bases from J, with 10 bases in between. These data come from a study of blood T cell repertoires in COVID-19. Across the study: Material from acute and convalescent COVID-19 was sourced from the United States, Italy and Spain.

The sequence was obtained from a woman older than 75 with acute or convalescent COVID-19. The V and J genes are TRBV7-3 and TRBJ2-1, with a weak D call TRBD2 (5 bases). Material for sequencing was peripheral blood. CDR3 region: CASSLNGVVYNEQFF. DNA of the CDR3: TGTGCCAGCAGCTTAAACGGGGTAGTCTACAATGAGCAGTTCTTC.